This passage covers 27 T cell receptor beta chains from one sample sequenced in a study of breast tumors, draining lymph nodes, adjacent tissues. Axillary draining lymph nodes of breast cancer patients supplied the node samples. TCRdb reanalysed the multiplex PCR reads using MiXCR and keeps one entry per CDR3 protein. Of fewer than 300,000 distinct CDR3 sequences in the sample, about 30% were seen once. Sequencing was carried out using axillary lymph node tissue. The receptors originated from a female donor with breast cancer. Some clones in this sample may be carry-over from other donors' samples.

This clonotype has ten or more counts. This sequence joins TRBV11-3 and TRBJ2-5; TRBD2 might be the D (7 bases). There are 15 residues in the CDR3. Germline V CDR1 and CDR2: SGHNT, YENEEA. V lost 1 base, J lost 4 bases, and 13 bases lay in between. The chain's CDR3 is CASSLGGGSGETQYF. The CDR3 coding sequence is TGTGCCAGCAGCTTAGGGGGGGGCAGTGGAGAGACCCAGTACTTC.

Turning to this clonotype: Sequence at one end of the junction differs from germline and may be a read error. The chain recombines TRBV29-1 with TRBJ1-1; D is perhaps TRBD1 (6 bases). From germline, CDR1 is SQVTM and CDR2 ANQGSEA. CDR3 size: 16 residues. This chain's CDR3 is CSVPRASGGTNTETFF. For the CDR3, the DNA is TGCAGCGTTCCCCGGGCTTCGGGGGGCACGAACACTGAAACTTTCTTT.

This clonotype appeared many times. CDR3 amino acids: CASTWTSGRGEQYF. CDR3 coding DNA: TGTGCCAGCACCTGGACTAGCGGGCGGGGCGAGCAGTACTTC. This rearrangement joins TRBV6-6 to TRBJ2-7; 11 bases are shared with TRBD2. Trimming at V came to 7 bases and at J to 6 bases, leaving 8 bases not matched to a gene. The CDR3 loop spans 14 amino acids. Per the germline V gene, CDR1 is MNHNY and CDR2 is SVGAGI (reference sequence).

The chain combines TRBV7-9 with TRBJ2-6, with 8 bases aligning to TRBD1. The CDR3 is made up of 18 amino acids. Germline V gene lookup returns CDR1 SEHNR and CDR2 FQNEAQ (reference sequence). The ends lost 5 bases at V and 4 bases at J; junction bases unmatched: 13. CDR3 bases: TGTGCCAGCAGCCCGAGAGGACAGGGTACGGAAGGGGCCAACGTCCTGACTTTC. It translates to CASSPRGQGTEGANVLTF. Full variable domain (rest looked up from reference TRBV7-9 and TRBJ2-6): DTGVSQNPRHKITKRGQNVTFRCDPISEHNRLYWYRQTLGQGPEFLTYFQNEAQLEKSRLLSDRFSAERPKGSFSTLEIQRTEQGDSAMYLCASSPRGQGTEGANVLTFGAGSRLTVL.

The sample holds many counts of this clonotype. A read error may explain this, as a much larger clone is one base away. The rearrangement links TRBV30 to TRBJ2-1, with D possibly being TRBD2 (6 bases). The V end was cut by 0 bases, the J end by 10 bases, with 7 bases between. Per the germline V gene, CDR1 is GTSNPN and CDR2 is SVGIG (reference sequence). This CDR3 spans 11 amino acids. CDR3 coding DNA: TGTGCCTGGAGTGTACGGGGGGAGCAGTTCTTC. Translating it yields CAWSVRGEQFF.

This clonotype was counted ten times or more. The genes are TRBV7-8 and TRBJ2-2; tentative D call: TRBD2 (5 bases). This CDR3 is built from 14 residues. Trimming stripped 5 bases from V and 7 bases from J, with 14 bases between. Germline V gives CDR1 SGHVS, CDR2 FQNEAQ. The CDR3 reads CASSVTGRGGELFF. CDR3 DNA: TGTGCCAGCAGCGTCACGGGGAGAGGCGGGGAGCTGTTTTTT.

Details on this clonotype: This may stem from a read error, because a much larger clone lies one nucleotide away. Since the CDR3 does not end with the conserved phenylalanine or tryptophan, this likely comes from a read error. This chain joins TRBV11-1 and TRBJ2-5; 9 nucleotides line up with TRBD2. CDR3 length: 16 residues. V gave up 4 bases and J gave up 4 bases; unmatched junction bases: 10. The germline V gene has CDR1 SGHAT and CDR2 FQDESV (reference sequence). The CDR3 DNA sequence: TGTGCCAGCAGCTCCAGACTAGCGGCAGGAGGAGAGACCCAGTACCTC. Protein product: CASSSRLAAGGETQYL.

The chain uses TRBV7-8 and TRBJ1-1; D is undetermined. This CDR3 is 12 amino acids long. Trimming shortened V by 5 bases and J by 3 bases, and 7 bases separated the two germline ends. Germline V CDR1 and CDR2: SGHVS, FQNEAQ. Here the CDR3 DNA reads TGTGCCAGCAGCCGCGGAGACACTGAAGCTTTCTTT. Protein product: CASSRGDTEAFF. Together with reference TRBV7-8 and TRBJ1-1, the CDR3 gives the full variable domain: GAGVSQSPRYKVAKRGQDVALRCDPISGHVSLFWYQQALGQGPEFLTYFQNEAQLDKSGLPSDRFFAERPEGSVSTLKIQRTQQEDSAVYLCASSRGDTEAFFGQGTRLTVV.

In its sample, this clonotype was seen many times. CDR3 protein: CASILYPPSPHATPFYEQYF. CDR3 bases: TGTGCTAGCATCCTCTATCCCCCATCCCCACATGCTACCCCCTTCTACGAGCAGTACTTC. V gene TRBV12-5 combines with J gene TRBJ2-7; D gene uncertain. The CDR3 loop spans 20 amino acids. The V end lost 9 bases, the J end lost 3 bases, and 36 bases lay between the germline ends. Germline values: CDR1 LGHNT, CDR2 FRNRAP.

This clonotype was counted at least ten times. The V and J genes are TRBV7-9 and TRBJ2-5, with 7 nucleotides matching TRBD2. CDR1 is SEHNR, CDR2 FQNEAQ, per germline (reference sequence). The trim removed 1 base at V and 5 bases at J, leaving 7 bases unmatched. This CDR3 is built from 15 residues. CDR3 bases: TGTGCCAGCAGCTTAGGCGGGAGTGCCGAGGAGACCCAGTACTTC. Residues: CASSLGGSAEETQYF.

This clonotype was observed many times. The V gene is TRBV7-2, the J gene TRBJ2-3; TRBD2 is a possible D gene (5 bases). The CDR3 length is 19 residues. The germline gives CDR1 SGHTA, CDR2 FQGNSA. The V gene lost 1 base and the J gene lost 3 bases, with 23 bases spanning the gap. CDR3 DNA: TGTGCCAGCAGCTTAGTGGTTCTAGCTAAGAGAACCAATACAGATACGCAGTATTTT. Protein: CASSLVVLAKRTNTDTQYF. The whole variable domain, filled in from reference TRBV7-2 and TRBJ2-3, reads GAGVSQSPSNKVTEKGKDVELRCDPISGHTALYWYRQSLGQGLEFLIYFQGNSAPDKSGLPSDRFSAERTGGSVSTLTIQRTQQEDSAVYLCASSLVVLAKRTNTDTQYFGPGTRLTVL.

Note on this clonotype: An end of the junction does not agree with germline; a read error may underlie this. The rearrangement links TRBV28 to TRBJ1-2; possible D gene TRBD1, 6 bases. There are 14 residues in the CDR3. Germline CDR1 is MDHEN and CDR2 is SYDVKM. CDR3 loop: CGSSSLRGGYGYTF. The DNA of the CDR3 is TGTGGCAGCAGTTCCCTCAGGGGAGGGTATGGCTACACCTTC.

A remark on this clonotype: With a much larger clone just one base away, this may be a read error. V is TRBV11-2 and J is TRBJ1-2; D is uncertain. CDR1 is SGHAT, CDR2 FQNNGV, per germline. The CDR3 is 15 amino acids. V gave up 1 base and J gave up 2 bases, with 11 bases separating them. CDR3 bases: TGTGCCAGCAGCTTAGTCGGTGCGGCCAACTATGGCTACACCTTC. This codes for CASSLVGAANYGYTF.

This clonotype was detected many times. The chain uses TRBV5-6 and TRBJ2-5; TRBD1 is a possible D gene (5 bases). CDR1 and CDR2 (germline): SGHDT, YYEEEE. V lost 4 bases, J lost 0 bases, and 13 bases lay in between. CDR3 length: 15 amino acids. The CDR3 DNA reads TGTGCCAGCAGCCAAAGACGGACATACCAAGAGACCCAGTACTTC. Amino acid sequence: CASSQRRTYQETQYF.

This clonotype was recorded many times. CDR3 DNA sequence: TGTGCCAGCAGCGTCGCGACCCCCTACGAGCAGTACTTC. Protein: CASSVATPYEQYF. The J gene is TRBJ2-7, the V gene TRBV7-9; no clear D. Germline values: CDR1 SEHNR, CDR2 FQNEAQ (reference sequence). Trimming took 5 bases from V and 2 from J, leaving 10 bases between them. The CDR3 is 13 amino acids.

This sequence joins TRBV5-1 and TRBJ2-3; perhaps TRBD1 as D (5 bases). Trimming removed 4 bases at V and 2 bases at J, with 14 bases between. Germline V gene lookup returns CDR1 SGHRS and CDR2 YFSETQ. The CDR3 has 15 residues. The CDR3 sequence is CASSTQDSATDTQYF. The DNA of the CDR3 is TGCGCCAGCAGCACTCAAGACAGTGCCACAGATACGCAGTATTTT.

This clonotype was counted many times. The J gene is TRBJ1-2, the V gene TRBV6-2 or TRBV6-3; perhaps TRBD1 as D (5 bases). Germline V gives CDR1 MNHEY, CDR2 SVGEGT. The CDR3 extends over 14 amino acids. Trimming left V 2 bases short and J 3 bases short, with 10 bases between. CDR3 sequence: CASSYRGSYYGYTF. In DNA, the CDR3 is TGTGCCAGCAGTTACAGGGGCAGCTACTATGGCTACACCTTC.

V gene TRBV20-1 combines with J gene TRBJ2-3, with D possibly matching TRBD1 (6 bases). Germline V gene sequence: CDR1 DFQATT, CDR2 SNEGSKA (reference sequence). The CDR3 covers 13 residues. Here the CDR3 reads CSQRAGAGDTQYF. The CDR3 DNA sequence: TGCAGCCAACGGGCAGGGGCTGGAGATACGCAGTATTTT.

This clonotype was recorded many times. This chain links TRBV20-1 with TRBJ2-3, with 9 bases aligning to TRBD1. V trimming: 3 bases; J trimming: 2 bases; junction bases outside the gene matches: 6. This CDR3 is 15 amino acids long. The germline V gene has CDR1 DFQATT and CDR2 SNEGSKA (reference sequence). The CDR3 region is CSASPGTGPTDTQYF. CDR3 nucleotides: TGCAGTGCTAGCCCCGGGACAGGGCCCACAGATACGCAGTATTTT.

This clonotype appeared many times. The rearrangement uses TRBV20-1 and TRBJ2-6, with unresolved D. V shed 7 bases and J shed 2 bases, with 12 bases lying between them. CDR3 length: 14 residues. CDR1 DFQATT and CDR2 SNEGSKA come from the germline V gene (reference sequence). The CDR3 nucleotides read TGCAGTGGGTCTTTGAATCCTGGGGCCAACGTCCTGACTTTC. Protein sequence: CSGSLNPGANVLTF.

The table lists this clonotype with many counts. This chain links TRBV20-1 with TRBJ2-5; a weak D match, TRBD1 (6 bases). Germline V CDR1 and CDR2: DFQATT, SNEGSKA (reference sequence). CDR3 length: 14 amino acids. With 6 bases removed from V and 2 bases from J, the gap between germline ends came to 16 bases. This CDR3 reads CSALEWTEQETQYF. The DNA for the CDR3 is TGCAGTGCCCTCGAATGGACAGAACAAGAGACCCAGTACTTC.

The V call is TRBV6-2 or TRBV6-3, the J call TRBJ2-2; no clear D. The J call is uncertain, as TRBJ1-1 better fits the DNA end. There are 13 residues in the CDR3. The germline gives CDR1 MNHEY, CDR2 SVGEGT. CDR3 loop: CASKRPSYAEAFF. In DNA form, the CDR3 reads TGTGCCAGCAAAAGGCCCAGCTACGCTGAAGCTTTCTTT.

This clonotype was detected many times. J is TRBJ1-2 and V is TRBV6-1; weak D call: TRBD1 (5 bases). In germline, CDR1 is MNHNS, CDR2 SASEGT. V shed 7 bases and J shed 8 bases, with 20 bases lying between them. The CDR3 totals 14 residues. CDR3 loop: CASTRSTGGLGYTF. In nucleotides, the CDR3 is TGTGCCAGCACACGAAGTACAGGAGGATTAGGCTACACCTTC.

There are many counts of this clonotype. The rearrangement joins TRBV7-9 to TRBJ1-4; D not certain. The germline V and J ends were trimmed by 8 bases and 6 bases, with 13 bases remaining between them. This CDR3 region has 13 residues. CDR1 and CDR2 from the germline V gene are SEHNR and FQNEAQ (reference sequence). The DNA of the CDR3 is TGTGCCAGCCGTATGTGGGCGGATGAAAAACTGTTTTTT. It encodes CASRMWADEKLFF.

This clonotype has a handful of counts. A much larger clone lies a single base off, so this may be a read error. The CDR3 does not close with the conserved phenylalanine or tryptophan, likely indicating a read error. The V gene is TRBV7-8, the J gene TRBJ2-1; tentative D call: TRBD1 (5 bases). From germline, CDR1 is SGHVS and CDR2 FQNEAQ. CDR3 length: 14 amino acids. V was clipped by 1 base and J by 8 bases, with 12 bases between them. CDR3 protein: CASSLDQGRDEQFL. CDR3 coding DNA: TGTGCCAGCAGCTTAGATCAGGGCCGGGATGAGCAGTTCCTC.

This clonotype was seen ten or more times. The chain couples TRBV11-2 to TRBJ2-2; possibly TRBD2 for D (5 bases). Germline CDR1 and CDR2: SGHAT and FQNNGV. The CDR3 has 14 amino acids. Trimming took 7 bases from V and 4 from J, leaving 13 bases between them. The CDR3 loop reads CASTGEGFTGELFF. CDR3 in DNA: TGTGCCAGCACCGGAGAGGGTTTCACCGGGGAGCTGTTTTTT.

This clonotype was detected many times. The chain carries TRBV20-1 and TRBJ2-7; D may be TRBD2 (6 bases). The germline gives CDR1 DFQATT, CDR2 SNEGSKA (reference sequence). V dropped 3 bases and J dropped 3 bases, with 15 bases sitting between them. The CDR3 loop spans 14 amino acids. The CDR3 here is CSARVASEGYEQYF. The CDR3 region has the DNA TGCAGTGCTAGGGTTGCTAGCGAGGGCTACGAGCAGTACTTC.